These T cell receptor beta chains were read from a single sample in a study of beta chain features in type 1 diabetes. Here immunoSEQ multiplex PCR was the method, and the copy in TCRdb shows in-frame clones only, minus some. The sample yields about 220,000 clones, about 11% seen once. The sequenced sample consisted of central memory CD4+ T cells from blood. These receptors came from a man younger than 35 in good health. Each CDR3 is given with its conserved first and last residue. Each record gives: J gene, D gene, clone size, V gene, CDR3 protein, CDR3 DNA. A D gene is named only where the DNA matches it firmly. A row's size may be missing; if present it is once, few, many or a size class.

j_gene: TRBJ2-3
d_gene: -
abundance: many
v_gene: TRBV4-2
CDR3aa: CASSQDLDTQYF
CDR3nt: TGTGCCAGCAGCCAAGATTTGGATACGCAGTATTTT

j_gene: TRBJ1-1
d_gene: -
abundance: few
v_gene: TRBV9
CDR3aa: CASSVEHYNTEAFF
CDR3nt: TGTGCCAGCAGCGTAGAACATTACAACACTGAAGCTTTCTTT

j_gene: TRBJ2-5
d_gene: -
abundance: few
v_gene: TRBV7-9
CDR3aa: CASSLSGEETQYF
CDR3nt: TGTGCCAGCAGCTTATCGGGGGAAGAGACCCAGTACTTC

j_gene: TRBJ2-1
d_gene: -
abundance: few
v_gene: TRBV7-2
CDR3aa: CASSRGGNNEQFF
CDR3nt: TGTGCCAGCAGTCGAGGGGGAAACAATGAGCAGTTCTTC

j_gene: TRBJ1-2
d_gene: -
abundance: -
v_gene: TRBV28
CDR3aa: CASSFPSGAPRGYTF
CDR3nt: TGTGCCAGCAGTTTCCCGTCGGGGGCGCCGCGAGGCTACACCTTC

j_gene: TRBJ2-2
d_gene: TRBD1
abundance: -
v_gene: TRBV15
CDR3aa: CATGQGPTGELFF
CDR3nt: TGTGCCACCGGACAGGGCCCTACCGGGGAGCTGTTTTTT

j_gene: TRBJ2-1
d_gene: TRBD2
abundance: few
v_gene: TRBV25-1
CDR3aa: CASRLSGREAEQFF
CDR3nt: TGTGCCAGTCGTCTTAGCGGGAGGGAGGCTGAGCAGTTCTTC

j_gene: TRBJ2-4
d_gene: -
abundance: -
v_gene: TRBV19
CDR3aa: CASKEVGVNIQYF
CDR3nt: TGTGCCAGCAAAGAAGTGGGGGTAAACATTCAGTACTTC

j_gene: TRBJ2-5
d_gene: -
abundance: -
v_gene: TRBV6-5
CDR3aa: CASSYSISETQYF
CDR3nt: TGTGCCAGCAGTTACTCGATCTCTGAGACCCAGTACTTC

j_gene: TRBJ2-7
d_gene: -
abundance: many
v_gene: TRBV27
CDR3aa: CASSTQTGTYEQYF
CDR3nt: TGTGCCAGCAGTACTCAGACCGGTACCTACGAGCAGTACTTC

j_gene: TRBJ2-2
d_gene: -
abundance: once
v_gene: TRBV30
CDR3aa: CAWSPGGGRGNTGELFF
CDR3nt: TGTGCCTGGAGCCCAGGGGGCGGGAGGGGGAACACCGGGGAGCTGTTTTTT

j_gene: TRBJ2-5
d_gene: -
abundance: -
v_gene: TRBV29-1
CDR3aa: CSVRRAGSQQKTQYF
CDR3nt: TGCAGCGTCCGACGGGCAGGGTCCCAACAAAAGACCCAGTACTTC

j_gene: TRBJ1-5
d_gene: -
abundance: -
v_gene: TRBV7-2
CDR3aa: CASSLVTNQPQHF
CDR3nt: TGTGCCAGCAGCTTAGTCACGAATCAGCCCCAGCATTTT

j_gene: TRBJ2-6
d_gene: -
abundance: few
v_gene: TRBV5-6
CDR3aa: CASSRTGNSGANVLTF
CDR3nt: TGTGCCAGCAGCCGCACAGGGAACTCTGGGGCCAACGTCCTGACTTTC

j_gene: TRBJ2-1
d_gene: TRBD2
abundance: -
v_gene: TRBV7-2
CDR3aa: CASSLSGRSEQFF
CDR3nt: TGTGCCAGCAGCTTAAGCGGGAGGTCTGAGCAGTTCTTC

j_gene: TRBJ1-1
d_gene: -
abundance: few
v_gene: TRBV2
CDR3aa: CASSEYQGIDTEAFF
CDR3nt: TGTGCCAGCAGTGAGTATCAAGGAATTGACACTGAAGCTTTCTTT

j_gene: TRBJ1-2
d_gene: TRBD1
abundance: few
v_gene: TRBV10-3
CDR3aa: CAISGPGQPNTNYGYTF
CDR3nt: TGTGCCATCAGTGGGCCGGGACAGCCGAATACTAACTATGGCTACACCTTC

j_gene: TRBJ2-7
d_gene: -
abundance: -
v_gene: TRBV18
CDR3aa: CASSPPSTDSGKQYF
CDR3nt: TGTGCCAGCTCACCACCATCTACAGATTCAGGAAAGCAGTACTTC

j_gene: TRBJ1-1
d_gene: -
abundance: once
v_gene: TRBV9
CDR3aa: CASSVTMNTEAFF
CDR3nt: TGTGCCAGCAGCGTAACGATGAACACTGAAGCTTTCTTT

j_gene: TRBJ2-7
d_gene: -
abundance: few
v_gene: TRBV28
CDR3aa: CASGPSRGTYEQYF
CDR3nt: TGTGCCAGCGGGCCGTCTAGGGGCACCTACGAGCAGTACTTC

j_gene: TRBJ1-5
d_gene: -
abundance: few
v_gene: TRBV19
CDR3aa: CASSRERDQPQHF
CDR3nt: TGTGCCAGTAGTAGGGAGCGGGATCAGCCCCAGCATTTT

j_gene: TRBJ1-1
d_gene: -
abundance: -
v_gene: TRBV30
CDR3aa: CAWSVFSENTEAFF
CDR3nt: TGTGCCTGGAGTGTATTTTCGGAGAACACTGAAGCTTTCTTT

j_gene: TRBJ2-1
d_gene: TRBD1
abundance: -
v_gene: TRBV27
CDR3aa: CASRDRETRPYNEQFF
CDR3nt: TGTGCCAGCCGGGACAGGGAAACTAGACCCTACAATGAGCAGTTCTTC

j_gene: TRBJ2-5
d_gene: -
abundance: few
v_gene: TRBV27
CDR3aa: CASSPTAGWEETQYF
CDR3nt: TGTGCCAGCAGCCCCACCGCAGGGTGGGAAGAGACCCAGTACTTC

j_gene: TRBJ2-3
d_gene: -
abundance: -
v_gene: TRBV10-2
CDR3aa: CASRAPTDTQYF
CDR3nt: TGCGCCAGCAGGGCACCCACAGATACGCAGTATTTT

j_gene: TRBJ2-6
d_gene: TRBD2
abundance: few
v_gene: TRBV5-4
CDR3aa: CASSLGTSQFSGANVLTF
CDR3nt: TGTGCCAGCAGCTTAGGGACTAGCCAGTTCTCTGGGGCCAACGTCCTGACTTTC

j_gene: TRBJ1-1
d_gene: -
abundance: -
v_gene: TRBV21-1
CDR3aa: CASSELQGLATEAFF
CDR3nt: TGTGCCAGCAGCGAACTACAGGGATTAGCCACTGAAGCTTTCTTT

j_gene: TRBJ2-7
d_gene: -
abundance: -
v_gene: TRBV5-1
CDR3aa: CASSRGDLDEQYF
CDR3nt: TGCGCCAGCAGCCGCGGGGACTTAGACGAGCAGTACTTC

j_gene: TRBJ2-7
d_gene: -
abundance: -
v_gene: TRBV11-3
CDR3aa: CASSLEAGPYYEQYF
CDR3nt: TGTGCCAGCAGCTTAGAGGCGGGACCTTACTACGAGCAGTACTTC

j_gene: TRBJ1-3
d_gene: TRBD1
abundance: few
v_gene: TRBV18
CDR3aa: CASSGQGNHGNTIYF
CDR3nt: TGTGCCAGCTCTGGACAGGGGAATCATGGAAACACCATATATTTT

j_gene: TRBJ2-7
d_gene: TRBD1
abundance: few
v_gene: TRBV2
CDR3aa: CASSDRTGSYEQYF
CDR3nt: TGTGCCAGCAGTGATCGGACAGGGAGCTACGAGCAGTACTTC

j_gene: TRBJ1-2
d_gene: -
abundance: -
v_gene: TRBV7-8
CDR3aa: CASSLGAAFYGYTF
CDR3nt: TGTGCCAGCAGCTTAGGAGCAGCCTTCTATGGCTACACCTTC

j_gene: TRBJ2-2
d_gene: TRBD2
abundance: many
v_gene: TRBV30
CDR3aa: CAWRTSGMNTGELFF
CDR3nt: TGTGCCTGGAGGACTAGCGGGATGAACACCGGGGAGCTGTTTTTT

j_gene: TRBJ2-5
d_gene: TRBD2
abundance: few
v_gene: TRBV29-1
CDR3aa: CSQSGAGGGQETQYF
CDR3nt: TGCAGCCAATCGGGCGCGGGGGGAGGCCAAGAGACCCAGTACTTC

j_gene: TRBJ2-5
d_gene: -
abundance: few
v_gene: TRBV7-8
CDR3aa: CASSILQETQYF
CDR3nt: TGTGCCAGCAGCATACTCCAAGAGACCCAGTACTTC

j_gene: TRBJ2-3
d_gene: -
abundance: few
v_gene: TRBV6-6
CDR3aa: CASSGPNTDTQYF
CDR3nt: TGTGCCAGCAGCGGGCCTAACACAGATACGCAGTATTTT

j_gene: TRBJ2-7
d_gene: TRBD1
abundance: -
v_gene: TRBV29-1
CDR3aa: CSARQGSSYEQYF
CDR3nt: TGCAGCGCCCGACAGGGGAGCTCCTACGAGCAGTACTTC

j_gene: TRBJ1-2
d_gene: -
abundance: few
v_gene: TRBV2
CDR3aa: CAVQNRDRYGYTF
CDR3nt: TGTGCCGTTCAGAACAGGGATCGGTATGGCTACACCTTC

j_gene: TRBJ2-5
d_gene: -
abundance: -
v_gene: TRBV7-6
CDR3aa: CASSFTPQETQYF
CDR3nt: TGTGCCAGCAGCTTCACACCCCAAGAGACCCAGTACTTC

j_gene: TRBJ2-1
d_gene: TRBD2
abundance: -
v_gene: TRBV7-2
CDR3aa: CASSPPGGGYNEQFF
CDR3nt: TGTGCCAGCAGCCCACCGGGAGGCGGGTACAATGAGCAGTTCTTC

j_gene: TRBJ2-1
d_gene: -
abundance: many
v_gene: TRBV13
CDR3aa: CASSSTGRRAGQFF
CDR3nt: TGTGCCAGCAGCTCTACCGGGAGACGAGCGGGGCAGTTCTTC

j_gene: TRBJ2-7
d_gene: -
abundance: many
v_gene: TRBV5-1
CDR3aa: CASSLTYSVEVREQYF
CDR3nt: TGCGCCAGCAGCCTAACTTACTCCGTTGAGGTACGCGAGCAGTACTTC

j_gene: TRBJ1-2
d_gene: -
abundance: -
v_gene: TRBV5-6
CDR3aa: CASSLTTGYTF
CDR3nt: TGTGCCAGCAGCCTAACAACGGGCTACACCTTC

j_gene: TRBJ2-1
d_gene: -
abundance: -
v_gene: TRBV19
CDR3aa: CASSIGHYNEQFF
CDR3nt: TGTGCCAGTAGTATTGGTCACTACAATGAGCAGTTCTTC

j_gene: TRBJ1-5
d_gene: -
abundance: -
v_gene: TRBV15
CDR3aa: CATSRDLEGDQPQHF
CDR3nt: TGTGCCACCAGCAGAGACCTCGAAGGCGATCAGCCCCAGCATTTT

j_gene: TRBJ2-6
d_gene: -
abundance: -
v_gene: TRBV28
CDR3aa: CASSSAGAGANVLTF
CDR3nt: TGTGCCAGCAGTTCAGCAGGGGCTGGGGCCAACGTCCTGACTTTC

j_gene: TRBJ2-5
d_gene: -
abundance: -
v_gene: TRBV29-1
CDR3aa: CSVEDWYRRGTQYF
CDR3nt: TGCAGCGTTGAAGATTGGTACAGGAGGGGGACCCAGTACTTC

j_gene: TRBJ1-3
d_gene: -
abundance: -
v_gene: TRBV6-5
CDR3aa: CASSYRGLRGNTIYF
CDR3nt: TGTGCCAGCAGTTACAGGGGACTGAGAGGAAACACCATATATTTT

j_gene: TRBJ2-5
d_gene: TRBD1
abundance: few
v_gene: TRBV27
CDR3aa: CASRMTGIETQYF
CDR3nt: TGTGCCAGCAGAATGACAGGGATTGAGACCCAGTACTTC

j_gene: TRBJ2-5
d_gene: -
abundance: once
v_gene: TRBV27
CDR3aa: CASSQGGSGETQYF
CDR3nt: TGTGCCAGCAGTCAGGGGGGCTCGGGAGAGACCCAGTACTTC

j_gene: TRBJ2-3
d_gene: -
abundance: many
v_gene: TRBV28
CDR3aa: CASSFQRDRPQYF
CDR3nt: TGTGCCAGCAGTTTTCAGCGGGACAGGCCGCAGTATTTT

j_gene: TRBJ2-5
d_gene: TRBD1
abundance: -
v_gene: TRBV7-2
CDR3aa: CASSLGQGASKETQYF
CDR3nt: TGTGCCAGCAGCTTAGGACAGGGGGCTTCTAAAGAGACCCAGTACTTC

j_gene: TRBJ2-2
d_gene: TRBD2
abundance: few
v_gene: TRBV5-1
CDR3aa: CASSVTSLGTGELFF
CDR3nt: TGCGCCAGCAGCGTGACTAGCTTGGGCACCGGGGAGCTGTTTTTT